The 26 T cell receptor beta chains in this list originate from one sample, sequenced in a study of blood T cell repertoires in COVID-19 (TCRdb year 2020). Library preparation used the immunoSEQ multiplex PCR assay. In its TCRdb copy, this immuneACCESS table keeps in-frame sequences only and misses some clones. Where compared with another copy, unresolved V genes explain less than half of these, and the others have no known cause. In all, the sample holds hundreds of thousands of clones, and roughly 87% of those were seen once. The ten largest clones represent about 6% of the sample. The specimen was PBMCs or T cells enriched from blood (not recorded which). The receptors derive from a woman younger than 45 with acute COVID-19.

The rearrangement links TRBV28 to TRBJ2-5; D not resolved. Germline loops: CDR1 MDHEN, CDR2 SYDVKM. The CDR3 contains 13 residues. V dropped 4 bases and J dropped 2 bases, with 8 bases sitting between them. CDR3 sequence: CASSSSSQETQYF. The CDR3, as DNA: TGTGCCAGCAGTTCTAGTTCTCAAGAGACCCAGTACTTC.

Here the CDR3 reads CASRPDRDRFYNEQFF. The CDR3 DNA follows: TGTGCCAGCAGACCGGACCGGGACAGGTTTTACAATGAGCAGTTCTTC. The rearrangement joins TRBV7-8 to TRBJ2-1; 8 bases agree with TRBD1. Per the germline V gene, CDR1 is SGHVS and CDR2 is FQNEAQ. The CDR3 spans 16 residues. The V and J ends lost 6 bases and 4 bases, in that order; junction bases with no gene match: 11.

This clone was found a few times. V and J are TRBV28 and TRBJ1-1; 9 bases align to TRBD1. V gave up 5 bases and J gave up 8 bases; unmatched junction bases: 9. The CDR3 has 14 residues. Germline CDR1 and CDR2: MDHEN and SYDVKM. The CDR3 nucleotides are TGTGCCAGCAGTCTGGGGGACAGGGTCTCCGAAGCTTTCTTT. The encoded protein is CASSLGDRVSEAFF.

The chain is built from TRBV6-5 and TRBJ2-2; D is possibly TRBD2 (6 bases). The CDR3 is 16 residues long. The germline V gene has CDR1 MNHEY and CDR2 SVGAGI. With 3 bases removed from V and 1 base from J, the gap between germline ends came to 12 bases. CDR3 amino acids: CASSYNPAGNTGELFF. DNA for the CDR3: TGTGCCAGCAGTTATAACCCAGCGGGGAACACCGGGGAGCTGTTTTTT.

V usage is TRBV13 and J usage is TRBJ2-1; 14 nucleotides agree with TRBD2. CDR1 PRHDT and CDR2 FYEKMQ come from the germline V gene (reference sequence). CDR3 length equals 22 residues. The V segment lost 4 bases and the J segment 5 bases; nucleotides outside the gene matches: 22. The CDR3 DNA reads TGTGCCAGCAGCTCCATGACTCCGGGACTAGCGGGAGTCACCCCACCGCACAATGAGCAGTTCTTC. This translates into CASSSMTPGLAGVTPPHNEQFF.

Concerning this clone: This sample also contains other DNA sequences that code for the same CDR3. The V call is TRBV12-3 or TRBV12-4, the J call TRBJ2-3, with D hard to call. V lost 4 bases and J 1 base, leaving 6 bases between the germline ends. The CDR3 length is 13 residues. CDR3 DNA sequence: TGTGCCAGCAGTTCACGAGGCACAGATACGCAGTATTTT. Protein product: CASSSRGTDTQYF.

In DNA form, the CDR3 reads TGTGCCAGCAGCTCGAGGGAGGAGCAGTACTTC. Its translation: CASSSREEQYF. The chain recombines TRBV5-6 with TRBJ2-7, with a weak D call TRBD2 (5 bases). The CDR3 runs 11 residues. Germline values: CDR1 SGHDT, CDR2 YYEEEE. V shed 3 bases and J shed 7 bases, with 8 bases lying between them.

This rearrangement joins TRBV15 to TRBJ2-5; 10 bases match TRBD2. The V gene end was trimmed by 6 bases and the J gene end by 5 bases; junction bases not matched to a gene: 6. This CDR3 spans 14 amino acids. In germline, CDR1 is LNHNV, CDR2 YYDKDF (reference sequence). The CDR3 nucleotides are TGTGCCACCAGGGCTAGCGGGGGATCGGAGACCCAGTACTTC. Translating it yields CATRASGGSETQYF. Variable domain in full (rest from reference TRBV15 and TRBJ2-5): DAMVIQNPRYQVTQFGKPVTLSCSQTLNHNVMYWYQQKSSQAPKLLFHYYDKDFNNEADTPDNFQSRRPNTSFCFLDIRSPGLGDTAMYLCATRASGGSETQYFGPGTRLLVL.

This clone was counted a single time. The chain is built from TRBV2 and TRBJ2-7; the match to TRBD2 covers 8 bases. J was trimmed by 1 base and V by 8 bases; bases with no gene match: 7. The germline gives CDR1 SNHLY, CDR2 FYNNEI. The CDR3 is made up of 14 amino acids. CDR3 loop: CASLTGTRSYEQYF. CDR3 DNA: TGTGCCAGCCTGACCGGGACTAGATCCTACGAGCAGTACTTC.

The rearrangement uses TRBV5-1 and TRBJ2-7; the match to TRBD2 covers 10 bases. Germline values: CDR1 SGHRS, CDR2 YFSETQ. The CDR3 spans 15 residues. V dropped 0 bases and J dropped 6; count of bases not matched to a gene: 6. The CDR3 nucleotides are TGCGCCAGCAGCTTGGGGGTTAGCGGGAGGCTCGAGCAGTACTTC. It specifies CASSLGVSGRLEQYF.

This sequence joins TRBV7-9 and TRBJ2-2, with TRBD2 matching over 9 bases. The junction had 4 bases not matched to a gene; V was cut back by 4 bases and J by 4 bases. The germline CDR1 and CDR2 sequences are SEHNR and FQNEAQ (reference sequence). This CDR3 is built from 15 residues. Written as DNA, the CDR3 is TGTGCCAGCAGCTCCTGGACTAGCGCCACCGGGGAGCTGTTTTTT. This gives the protein CASSSWTSATGELFF.

This clone was counted once. This chain uses TRBV6-5 with TRBJ2-7; D is perhaps TRBD1 (5 bases). The CDR3 runs to 15 residues. CDR1 MNHEY and CDR2 SVGAGI come from the germline V gene. V lost 2 bases and J lost 0, with 11 bases in between. CDR3: CASSYHQGGSYEQYF. For the CDR3, the DNA is TGTGCCAGCAGTTACCATCAGGGCGGCTCCTACGAGCAGTACTTC.

The rearrangement links TRBV5-1 to TRBJ2-1; D perhaps matches TRBD2 (7 bases). The CDR3 covers 16 residues. Per germline, CDR1 SGHRS and CDR2 YFSETQ. V lost 6 bases, J lost 0 bases, and 16 bases lay in between. Here the CDR3 DNA reads TGCGCCAGCACCCCCGGGGGGCAGAGCTCCTACAATGAGCAGTTCTTC. It specifies CASTPGGQSSYNEQFF.

This clone has just one count. This rearrangement joins TRBV5-6 to TRBJ2-3; 8 positions agree with TRBD2. With 3 bases clipped from V and 3 bases from J, the junction kept 3 bases outside the gene matches. CDR3 length equals 14 residues. Germline V gene lookup returns CDR1 SGHDT and CDR2 YYEEEE. CDR3 sequence reads: CASSSGLVTDTQYF. CDR3 nucleotides: TGTGCCAGCAGCTCGGGACTAGTGACAGATACGCAGTATTTT. The full variable domain, rest sourced from reference TRBV5-6 and TRBJ2-3, is DAGVTQSPTHLIKTRGQQVTLRCSPKSGHDTVSWYQQALGQGPQFIFQYYEEEERQRGNFPDRFSGHQFPNYSSELNVNALLLGDSALYLCASSSGLVTDTQYFGPGTRLTVL.

This clone was detected only a few times. The rearrangement uses TRBV5-6 and TRBJ2-3; TRBD1 matches 8 bases. This CDR3 is built from 16 residues. J lost 2 bases, V lost 1 base, and 6 bases had no gene match. CDR1 and CDR2 (germline): SGHDT, YYEEEE. CDR3 coding DNA: TGTGCCAGCAGCTTGAAAGGGACAGGCTACACAGATACGCAGTATTTT. Translation: CASSLKGTGYTDTQYF.

The V and J genes are TRBV28 and TRBJ1-2; D gene unclear. This CDR3 region has 12 residues. The germline V and J ends were trimmed by 8 bases and 4 bases, with 11 bases remaining between them. From germline, CDR1 is MDHEN and CDR2 SYDVKM. The CDR3 coding sequence is TGTGCCAGCCTGAGACAAGGCTATGGCTACACCTTC. Protein product: CASLRQGYGYTF.

A few counts support this clone. The chain has TRBV20-1 and TRBJ2-7; tentative D call: TRBD2 (6 bases). The V end lost 3 bases, the J end lost 6 bases, and 12 bases lay between the germline ends. The CDR3 sequence is 12 residues long. CDR1 is DFQATT and CDR2 is SNEGSKA in the germline V gene (reference sequence). The chain's CDR3 is CSASRLGLEQYF. The CDR3 DNA reads TGCAGTGCTAGTAGACTAGGCCTCGAGCAGTACTTC.

J is TRBJ2-5 and V is TRBV15; D may be TRBD1 (6 bases). Germline-derived CDR1 and CDR2 are LNHNV and YYDKDF (reference sequence). V lost 2 bases, J lost 1 base, and 8 bases lay in between. This CDR3 has 14 amino acids. The CDR3 is CATSRPDSQETQYF. The CDR3, as DNA: TGTGCCACCAGCAGACCGGACAGCCAAGAGACCCAGTACTTC.

V is TRBV30 and J is TRBJ1-1; the match to TRBD1 covers 7 bases. The germline V gene has CDR1 GTSNPN and CDR2 SVGIG (reference sequence). This CDR3 is built from 13 residues. J was trimmed by 1 base and V by 5 bases; bases with no gene match: 4. The DNA of the CDR3 is TGTGCCTGGGACAGGGCGTGGAACACTGAAGCTTTCTTT. This sequence encodes CAWDRAWNTEAFF.

This chain joins TRBV7-9 and TRBJ2-2; D gene uncertain. The CDR3 extends over 11 amino acids. V lost 8 bases and J 1 base, leaving 2 bases between the germline ends. The germline gives CDR1 SEHNR, CDR2 FQNEAQ (reference sequence). The CDR3 region is CASLNTGELFF. In nucleotides, the CDR3 is TGTGCCAGCCTGAACACCGGGGAGCTGTTTTTT.

The rearrangement links TRBV5-6 to TRBJ2-1; 7 bases fit TRBD1. The CDR3 is made up of 11 amino acids. The trim removed 4 bases at V and 10 bases at J, leaving 2 bases unmatched. Germline CDR1 is SGHDT and CDR2 is YYEEEE. CDR3 amino acids: CASSMDREQFF. In nucleotides, the CDR3 is TGTGCCAGCAGCATGGACAGGGAGCAGTTCTTC. Looking up the rest from reference TRBV5-6 and TRBJ2-1 gives the full variable domain: DAGVTQSPTHLIKTRGQQVTLRCSPKSGHDTVSWYQQALGQGPQFIFQYYEEEERQRGNFPDRFSGHQFPNYSSELNVNALLLGDSALYLCASSMDREQFFGPGTRLTVL.

The chain has TRBV13 and TRBJ2-5; 14 bases align to TRBD2. V lost 5 bases and J lost 5; bases outside the gene matches: 13. This CDR3 has 18 residues. Germline values: CDR1 PRHDT, CDR2 FYEKMQ (reference sequence). DNA for the CDR3: TGTGCCAGCAGCCCTACGGGGACTAGCGGGAGCTGGGAGGAGACCCAGTACTTC. It encodes CASSPTGTSGSWEETQYF.

V usage is TRBV4-1 and J usage is TRBJ1-2, with 9 bases matching TRBD1. The CDR3 is made up of 15 amino acids. Trimming cost V 5 bases and J 2 bases; bases outside gene matches: 6. Germline V gives CDR1 MGHRA, CDR2 YSYEKL. The CDR3 DNA is TGCGCCAGCAGCGTGAGACAGGGGGAGAACTATGGCTACACCTTC. Translation gives CASSVRQGENYGYTF.

The CDR3 here is CASVKARDKLSSVAKNIQYF. The CDR3 region has the DNA TGTGCCAGCGTAAAAGCCCGGGACAAACTTTCATCCGTAGCCAAAAACATTCAGTACTTC. The gene calls are TRBV28 and TRBJ2-4; D possibly corresponds to TRBD1 (6 bases). Trimming shortened V by 8 bases and J by 0 bases, and 29 bases separated the two germline ends. Germline assignment: CDR1 MDHEN and CDR2 SYDVKM. The CDR3 extends over 20 amino acids.

V and J are TRBV9 and TRBJ1-1; D is perhaps TRBD1 (6 bases). This CDR3 has 14 amino acids. The ends were cut back, 4 bases at V and 4 bases at J, with 14 bases in the middle. Germline CDR1 reads SGDLS; CDR2 reads YYNGEE. The CDR3: CASSTGQIGTEAFF. CDR3 sequence (DNA): TGTGCCAGCAGCACCGGACAGATCGGCACTGAAGCTTTCTTT.

This chain connects TRBV28 to TRBJ1-2; perhaps TRBD1 as D (6 bases). The V gene lost 7 bases and the J gene lost 4 bases, with 13 bases spanning the gap. Germline V gene sequence: CDR1 MDHEN, CDR2 SYDVKM. The CDR3 is 13 residues long. CDR3 in amino acids: CASTSGESYGYTF. Written as DNA, the CDR3 is TGTGCCAGCACTTCAGGGGAAAGCTATGGCTACACCTTC.